This T cell receptor (beta chain) was captured by sequencing in a study of blood T cell repertoires in COVID-19. At the level of the study: Italy, Spain and the United States were the sources of the convalescent and acute COVID-19 samples.

Germline-derived CDR1 and CDR2 are ENHRY and SYGVKD. This CDR3 has 18 amino acids. V gave up 2 bases and J gave up 11 bases; unmatched junction bases: 13. Original processing notes: The assay estimated nucleated cells by amplifying reference gene primers. The assay was immunoSEQ multiplex PCR, and TCRdb's table has in-frame clones only and misses some. The V and J calls and clone size are taken from that table; D and trimming were inferred from the DNA. This table holds 60,000 to 75,000 clones, more than 75% found once. The receptor comes from a human donor in a cohort sampled during active COVID-19. V is TRBV10-3 and J is TRBJ2-1, with 15 bases that match TRBD2. The sequenced material came from peripheral blood. The CDR3 region is CAISEPPGLAGGSSKQFF. The CDR3 DNA sequence: TGTGCCATCAGTGAGCCGCCGGGACTAGCGGGAGGCTCTAGTAAGCAGTTCTTC.